These 21 T cell receptor beta chains came from one sample sequenced in a study of blood T cell repertoires in COVID-19. TCRdb's copy holds only in-frame clones and misses some; the assay was immunoSEQ multiplex PCR. The sample records around 200,000 clones, 75% to 85% being singletons. Material: PBMCs or T cells enriched from blood (not recorded which). The receptors originated from a woman aged 40 to 55 with acute COVID-19.

The chain joins TRBV1 to TRBJ1-2. TRBV1 is labeled a pseudogene. CDR3 length: 14 amino acids. The CDR3 nucleotides are TGCACCAGCAGCCAAGCTGAGGGTTTAAAGGGCTACACCTTC. Amino acid sequence: CTSSQAEGLKGYTF.

The chain uses TRBV7-9 and TRBJ2-5; TRBD2 matches 12 bases. There are 15 residues in the CDR3. Germline CDR1 reads SEHNR; CDR2 reads FQNEAQ (reference sequence). Trimming cost V 5 bases and J 5 bases; bases outside gene matches: 6. The chain's CDR3 is CASSILAGGGETQYF. In nucleotides, the CDR3 is TGTGCCAGCAGCATACTAGCGGGAGGAGGTGAGACCCAGTACTTC.

This chain connects TRBV11-3 to TRBJ2-7, with 10 bases lining up with TRBD1. The germline CDR1 and CDR2 sequences are SGHNT and YENEEA. The CDR3 consists of 15 residues. The V segment lost 5 bases and the J segment 2 bases; nucleotides outside the gene matches: 6. The CDR3 is CASSPGTGAAYEQYF. In DNA form, the CDR3 reads TGTGCCAGCAGCCCCGGGACAGGGGCTGCCTACGAGCAGTACTTC. The whole variable domain, filled in from reference TRBV11-3 and TRBJ2-7, reads EAGVVQSPRYKIIEKKQPVAFWCNPISGHNTLYWYLQNLGQGPELLIRYENEEAVDDSQLPKDRFSAERLKGVDSTLKIQPAELGDSAVYLCASSPGTGAAYEQYFGPGTRLTVT.

V gene TRBV5-6 combines with J gene TRBJ1-2; 11 bases map to TRBD1. Trimming at V came to 4 bases and at J to 2 bases, leaving 13 bases not matched to a gene. This CDR3 contains 18 residues. Germline assignment: CDR1 SGHDT and CDR2 YYEEEE. The CDR3 bases are TGTGCCAGCAGCCCCCCACCCGGACAGGGGGCGCAAAACTATGGCTACACCTTC. This encodes CASSPPPGQGAQNYGYTF.

This clone has more than one count but fewer than ten. The chain uses TRBV3-1 (or the pseudogene TRBV3-2) and TRBJ1-6; no firm D call. The germline V gene encodes CDR1 LGHDT and CDR2 YNNKEL (reference sequence). Trimming left V 3 bases short and J 3 bases short, with 9 bases between. The CDR3 length is 15 residues. The chain's CDR3 is CASSHGLVYNSPLHF. The CDR3 DNA reads TGTGCCAGCAGCCATGGACTCGTCTATAATTCACCCCTCCACTTT.

This clone was observed a few times. The rearrangement joins TRBV15 to TRBJ1-1, with D hard to call. V lost 1 base and J lost 5, with 5 bases in between. The length of the CDR3 is 12 residues. Germline CDR1 is LNHNV and CDR2 is YYDKDF (reference sequence). As DNA, the CDR3 is TGTGCCACCAGCAGAGTGCGGACTGAAGCTTTCTTT. Translated: CATSRVRTEAFF.

The J gene is TRBJ1-5, the V gene TRBV19, with 10 bases fitting TRBD1. V shed 4 bases, J shed 5 bases, and the junction held 5 bases outside the gene matches. The V gene's germline CDR1 is LNHDA and CDR2 SQIVND (reference sequence). This CDR3 spans 15 amino acids. For the CDR3, the DNA is TGTGCCAGTAGTAGGACAGGGGGGATGGATCAGCCCCAGCATTTT. Translated: CASSRTGGMDQPQHF.

This clone was seen more than once but under ten times. The chain links TRBV7-8 to TRBJ2-3; 10 bases are shared with TRBD2. The CDR3 is made up of 16 amino acids. After removal of 5 bases from V and 4 bases from J, the junction contained 9 bases not matched to a gene. Germline CDR1 is SGHVS and CDR2 is FQNEAQ. The CDR3 DNA reads as TGTGCCAGCAGCACCCTAGCGGGGGTATCCTCAGATACGCAGTATTTT. Translating it yields CASSTLAGVSSDTQYF.

This clone was seen more than once but under ten times. The chain is built from TRBV6-5 and TRBJ2-6; D ambiguous. Per germline, CDR1 MNHEY and CDR2 SVGAGI. CDR3 length: 16 residues. Trimming removed 4 bases from V and 0 bases from J, with 10 bases in between. The CDR3 is CASSSRQRSGANVLTF. CDR3 in DNA: TGTGCCAGCAGTTCGCGGCAGCGCTCTGGGGCCAACGTCCTGACTTTC.

The chain employs TRBV7-2 and TRBJ1-5, with D possibly matching TRBD1 (6 bases). V lost 5 bases and J 4 bases, leaving 18 bases between the germline ends. Germline V lookup: CDR1 SGHTA, CDR2 FQGNSA. The CDR3 has 16 residues. CDR3 sequence (DNA): TGTGCCAGCAGCCCATGGGACAAGGGGCGGAATCAGCCCCAGCATTTT. The encoded protein is CASSPWDKGRNQPQHF.

The V call is TRBV4-3, the J call TRBJ2-7; D remains unclear. Trimming removed 1 base at V and 6 bases at J, with 10 bases between. CDR3 length: 13 residues. The germline CDR1 and CDR2 sequences are LGHNA and YSLEER. The CDR3 sequence: CASSQAVPGEQYF. The CDR3 bases are TGCGCCAGCAGCCAAGCAGTCCCGGGCGAGCAGTACTTC.

This clone appeared once. The chain recombines TRBV19 with TRBJ1-5; 8 bases agree with TRBD1. CDR3 length: 15 amino acids. After removal of 7 bases from V and 7 bases from J, the junction contained 12 bases not matched to a gene. Germline V lookup: CDR1 LNHDA, CDR2 SQIVND (reference sequence). The CDR3 sequence is CASTNQGRGHQPQHF. The CDR3 DNA is TGTGCCAGTACCAATCAAGGCAGGGGGCACCAGCCCCAGCATTTT.

The chain joins TRBV7-2 to TRBJ1-5, with 10 bases matching TRBD1. The CDR3 extends over 14 amino acids. Trimming cost V 6 bases and J 7 bases; bases outside gene matches: 6. Germline V lookup: CDR1 SGHTA, CDR2 FQGNSA. CDR3 in amino acids: CASRGTGEWQPQHF. In DNA, the CDR3 is TGTGCCAGCAGGGGGACAGGGGAATGGCAGCCCCAGCATTTT.

V is TRBV5-6 and J is TRBJ1-5, with D perhaps TRBD1 (6 bases). The CDR3 spans 14 residues. The germline CDR1 and CDR2 sequences are SGHDT and YYEEEE. V was trimmed by 3 bases and J by 6 bases, leaving 13 bases between them. The CDR3 sequence is CASSSQTGVQPQHF. For the CDR3, the DNA is TGTGCCAGCAGCTCTCAGACAGGCGTTCAGCCCCAGCATTTT.

To note about this clone: The junction does not match germline at one end; this may be a read error. The gene calls are TRBV6-5 and TRBJ2-7, with unresolved D. Germline CDR1 MNHEY, CDR2 SVGAGI. The CDR3 runs to 15 residues. CDR3 coding DNA: TGTGCCAGCAGTTACTCGTCAGAACCCTCCAACGAGCAGTACTTC. This encodes CASSYSSEPSNEQYF.

V and J are TRBV7-3 and TRBJ1-3; the D is unclear. The ends were cut back, 1 base at V and 0 bases at J, with 10 bases in the middle. CDR1 is SGHTA, CDR2 FQGTGA, per germline. The CDR3 is 16 amino acids. CDR3 protein: CASSLSGPGSGNTIYF. The CDR3 nucleotides are TGTGCCAGCAGCTTAAGTGGCCCGGGCTCTGGAAACACCATATATTTT. Filled out from reference TRBV7-3 and TRBJ1-3, the complete variable domain reads GAGVSQTPSNKVTEKGKYVELRCDPISGHTALYWYRQSLGQGPEFLIYFQGTGAADDSGLPNDRFFAVRPEGSVSTLKIQRTERGDSAVYLCASSLSGPGSGNTIYFGEGSWLTVV.

About this clone itself: A clone one base away is much larger, so this may be a read error. The chain is built from TRBV3-1 (or the pseudogene TRBV3-2) and TRBJ2-3; 9 bases map to TRBD1. The CDR3 is 15 amino acids. Trimming took 3 bases from V and 2 from J; bases not matched to a gene: 3. Germline CDR1 reads LGHDT; CDR2 reads YNNKEL (reference sequence). DNA of the CDR3: TGTGCCAGCAGCCACGGGACAGGGTACACAGATACGCAGTATTTT. Its translation: CASSHGTGYTDTQYF.

The chain couples TRBV7-9 to TRBJ1-1; TRBD1 agrees at 11 bases. The CDR3 covers 16 residues. V dropped 5 bases and J dropped 4; count of bases not matched to a gene: 9. The germline V gene has CDR1 SEHNR and CDR2 FQNEAQ (reference sequence). The CDR3 loop is CASSPRTGGSGTEAFF. CDR3 nucleotides: TGTGCCAGCAGCCCTAGGACAGGGGGCAGTGGCACTGAAGCTTTCTTT.

The chain uses TRBV19 and TRBJ2-3, with TRBD1 as a possible D gene (5 bases). Germline values: CDR1 LNHDA, CDR2 SQIVND (reference sequence). The CDR3 extends over 12 amino acids. V lost 3 bases to trimming and J lost 10 bases, with 11 bases between them. The CDR3 DNA reads as TGTGCCAGTAGTATCTCTCTAGGGGCGCAGTATTTT. It yields the protein CASSISLGAQYF.

This clone was observed at least ten times. The J gene is TRBJ1-2, the V gene TRBV7-3; TRBD1 matches 10 bases. Germline trimming cut 5 bases from V and 2 bases from J; bases unmatched to any gene: 5. The CDR3 length is 15 residues. Germline-derived CDR1 and CDR2 are SGHTA and FQGTGA. CDR3 residues: CASSPGQGLNYGYTF. The CDR3 DNA reads as TGTGCCAGCAGCCCGGGACAGGGGCTGAACTATGGCTACACCTTC.

The gene calls are TRBV10-3 and TRBJ2-5; possible D gene TRBD2, 6 bases. Trimming removed 3 bases at V and 5 bases at J, with 16 bases between. Per the germline V gene, CDR1 is ENHRY and CDR2 is SYGVKD. This CDR3 contains 15 residues. For the CDR3, the DNA is TGTGCCATCAGTGAAACCAGGGTAGGGAGGGAGACCCAGTACTTC. This encodes CAISETRVGRETQYF.